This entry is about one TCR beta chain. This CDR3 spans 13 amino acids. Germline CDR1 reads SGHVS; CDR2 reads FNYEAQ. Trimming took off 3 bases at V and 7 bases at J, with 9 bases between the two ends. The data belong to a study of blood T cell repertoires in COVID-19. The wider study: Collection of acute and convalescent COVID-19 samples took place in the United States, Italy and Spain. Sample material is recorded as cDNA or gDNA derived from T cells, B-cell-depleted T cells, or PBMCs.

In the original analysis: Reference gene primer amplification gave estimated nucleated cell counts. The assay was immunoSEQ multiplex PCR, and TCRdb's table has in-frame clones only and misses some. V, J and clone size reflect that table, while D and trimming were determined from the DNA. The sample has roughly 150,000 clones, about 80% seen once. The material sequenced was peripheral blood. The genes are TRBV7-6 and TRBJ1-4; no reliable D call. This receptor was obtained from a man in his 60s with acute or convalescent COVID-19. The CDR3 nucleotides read TGTGCCAGCAGCTTGTCGAGTTCTGAAAAACTGTTTTTT. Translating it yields CASSLSSSEKLFF.